This is a list of T cell receptor beta chains from one sample in a study of beta chain features in type 1 diabetes. The repertoire was sequenced with immunoSEQ multiplex PCR; TCRdb's copy has only in-frame clones and lacks some. In the table there are hundreds of thousands of clones, around an eighth of which are singletons. Sequencing was carried out using naive CD4+ T cells from blood. Receptor source: a man aged 18 to 35 with type 1 diabetes. Both conserved end residues are part of each CDR3. D genes are given only for firm matches. The size field is filled for only some rows; it gives once, few, many or a size class.

J gene	CDR3 length	clone size	D gene	V gene	CDR3 protein	CDR3 DNA
TRBJ1-2	15	few	.	TRBV6-1	CASSEYRRFDYGYTF	TGTGCCAGCAGTGAGTACCGACGCTTCGACTATGGCTACACCTTC
TRBJ2-3	16	.	TRBD2	TRBV11-2	CASSLAWGGPTDTQYF	TGTGCCAGCAGCTTAGCGTGGGGGGGACCCACAGATACGCAGTATTTT
TRBJ2-3	13	few	.	TRBV2	CASKAEVTDTQYF	TGTGCCAGCAAGGCGGAGGTCACAGATACGCAGTATTTT
TRBJ2-7	13	.	TRBD1	TRBV6-5	CASGDRDNYEQYF	TGTGCCAGCGGGGACAGGGACAACTACGAGCAGTACTTC
TRBJ1-2	12	few	.	TRBV7-9	CASSSLDYGYTF	TGTGCCAGCAGCTCCCTGGACTATGGCTACACCTTC
TRBJ2-7	15	few	.	TRBV7-9	CASSLSGRGAYEQYF	TGTGCCAGCAGCTTATCGGGGCGGGGAGCCTACGAGCAGTACTTC
TRBJ1-2	14	.	.	TRBV18	CASSQTGTLDGYTF	TGTGCCAGCTCCCAGACCGGGACACTGGATGGCTACACCTTC
TRBJ2-1	10	few	.	TRBV20-1	CSAELLEQFF	TGCAGTGCTGAACTACTTGAGCAGTTCTTC
TRBJ1-6	15	few	.	TRBV30	CAWMNTLGNNSPLHF	TGTGCCTGGATGAACACCCTAGGGAATAATTCACCCCTCCACTTT
TRBJ1-1	15	few	.	TRBV2	CASSEGLGLVTEAFF	TGTGCCAGCAGTGAAGGTCTAGGTCTTGTCACTGAAGCTTTCTTT
TRBJ2-5	13	few	.	TRBV5-1	CASSSGYRETQYF	TGCGCCAGCAGCTCAGGGTATCGAGAGACCCAGTACTTC
TRBJ2-1	18	few	.	TRBV15	CATSRDSGSLSSYNEQFF	TGTGCCACCAGCAGAGATTCAGGGTCCCTTAGCTCCTACAATGAGCAGTTCTTC
TRBJ2-5	14	few	TRBD1	TRBV6-5	CASTKGQAVETQYF	TGTGCCAGCACCAAGGGACAGGCGGTAGAGACCCAGTACTTC
TRBJ2-1	15	few	.	TRBV13	CASSPRAPSYNEQFF	TGTGCCAGCAGCCCCCGGGCTCCGAGCTACAATGAGCAGTTCTTC
TRBJ1-6	16	few	TRBD1	TRBV5-6	CASSLVGTGIESPLHF	TGTGCCAGCAGCTTGGTGGGGACAGGGATAGAATCACCCCTCCACTTT
TRBJ1-1	16	.	.	TRBV30	CAWSVPGRRGNTEAFF	TGTGCCTGGAGTGTACCTGGCCGGAGGGGGAACACTGAAGCTTTCTTT
TRBJ2-1	14	.	.	TRBV5-4	CASSAPGLVDEQFF	TGTGCCAGCAGCGCGCCGGGGCTAGTGGATGAGCAGTTCTTC
TRBJ2-1	15	.	.	TRBV9	CASSLPSSTWREQFF	TGTGCCAGCAGCCTGCCTAGTAGTACATGGAGGGAGCAGTTCTTC
TRBJ1-1	13	few	.	TRBV30	CAWSQGGPDEAFF	TGTGCCTGGAGTCAAGGGGGGCCAGACGAAGCTTTCTTT
TRBJ1-2	11	.	.	TRBV2	CASPTGDGYTF	TGTGCCAGCCCCACTGGGGATGGCTACACCTTC
TRBJ1-5	15	.	.	TRBV19	CASSTHGQSNQPQHF	TGTGCCAGTAGTACCCACGGGCAGTCCAATCAGCCCCAGCATTTT
TRBJ1-2	20	.	.	TRBV4-1	CASSPDLYSGTPWEGYGYTF	TGCGCCAGCAGTCCCGACCTCTATAGTGGGACGCCCTGGGAGGGCTATGGCTACACCTTC
TRBJ1-4	13	.	.	TRBV2	CASSPGTHEKLFF	TGTGCCAGCAGCCCCGGGACACATGAAAAACTGTTTTTT
TRBJ2-7	14	few	TRBD1	TRBV10-3	CAISERTGIDEQYF	TGTGCCATCAGTGAACGGACAGGGATCGACGAGCAGTACTTC
TRBJ1-4	13	.	TRBD1	TRBV18	CASSPAQGEKLFF	TGTGCCAGCTCACCCGCACAGGGGGAAAAACTGTTTTTT
TRBJ1-1	13	few	TRBD1	TRBV27	CASRRTGATEAFF	TGTGCCAGCAGGAGGACAGGGGCCACTGAAGCTTTCTTT
TRBJ2-7	11	.	.	TRBV5-4	CASSLESVQNF	TGTGCCAGCAGCTTGGAGTCCGTACAGAACTTC
TRBJ2-3	12	few	.	TRBV5-1	CASSWAKDTQYF	TGCGCCAGCAGCTGGGCGAAGGATACGCAGTATTTT
TRBJ1-1	13	few	.	TRBV9	CASSSGPNTEAFF	TGTGCCAGCAGCAGCGGACCGAACACTGAAGCTTTCTTT
TRBJ2-7	15	.	TRBD1	TRBV7-7	CASSLGAGGSYEQYF	TGTGCCAGCAGCTTAGGAGCAGGGGGCTCCTACGAGCAGTACTTC
TRBJ1-4	13	few	.	TRBV7-9	CASKALTDEKLFF	TGTGCCAGCAAAGCACTTACGGATGAAAAACTGTTTTTT
TRBJ2-6	15	.	.	TRBV7-2	CASSLWASGANVLTF	TGTGCCAGCAGCTTATGGGCCTCTGGGGCCAACGTCCTGACTTTC
TRBJ2-2	12	.	.	TRBV25-1	CASSEGPGELFF	TGTGCCAGCAGTGAGGGCCCCGGGGAGCTGTTTTTT
TRBJ2-3	15	.	.	TRBV7-6	CASSLEAGSTDTQYF	TGTGCCAGCAGCTTAGAAGCAGGGAGCACAGATACGCAGTATTTT
TRBJ2-3	13	.	.	TRBV30	CAWTSSSTDTQYF	TGTGCCTGGACTAGCTCTAGCACAGATACGCAGTATTTT
TRBJ2-2	14	.	TRBD2	TRBV9	CASSPGLAGGELFF	TGTGCCAGCAGCCCCGGCTTAGCGGGGGGGGAGCTGTTTTTT
TRBJ1-2	14	few	TRBD1	TRBV29-1	CSVEARDRDYGYTF	TGCAGCGTTGAAGCTCGGGACAGGGACTATGGCTACACCTTC
TRBJ2-3	18	.	TRBD2	TRBV10-3	CATPRKIAGASSTDTQYF	TGTGCCACCCCGAGGAAAATAGCGGGGGCCTCTAGCACAGATACGCAGTATTTT
TRBJ1-5	13	.	.	TRBV7-2	CASSSVGNQPQHF	TGTGCCAGCAGCTCAGTGGGGAATCAGCCCCAGCATTTT
TRBJ2-5	16	.	TRBD2	TRBV27	CASSLSLTSGAQTQYF	TGTGCCAGCAGTTTATCGTTGACTAGCGGGGCCCAGACCCAGTACTTC
TRBJ1-2	14	few	.	TRBV5-4	CASSPATANYGYTF	TGTGCCAGCAGCCCCGCGACCGCAAACTATGGCTACACCTTC
TRBJ2-4	17	few	TRBD2	TRBV10-3	CAISESMASGGKNIQYF	TGTGCCATCAGTGAGTCGATGGCTAGCGGGGGTAAAAACATTCAGTACTTC
TRBJ2-5	13	few	.	TRBV5-1	CASSLGLEETQYF	TGCGCCAGCAGCTTGGGACTGGAGGAGACCCAGTACTTC
TRBJ1-3	14	few	.	TRBV14	CASSPGTSGNTIYF	TGTGCCAGCAGTCCCGGGACCTCTGGAAACACCATATATTTT
TRBJ1-3	15	few	.	TRBV6-5	CASRHTGTSGNTIYF	TGTGCCAGCAGACATACGGGGACCTCTGGAAACACCATATATTTT
TRBJ2-6	14	.	.	TRBV9	CASMRDSEANVLTF	TGTGCCAGCATGCGGGACTCTGAGGCCAACGTCCTGACTTTC
TRBJ2-5	12	many	.	TRBV10-3	CAIGGGTETQYF	TGTGCCATCGGGGGGGGCACGGAGACCCAGTACTTC
TRBJ2-5	14	.	TRBD1	TRBV27	CASSSRTGEETQYF	TGTGCCAGCAGTTCTCGGACAGGGGAAGAGACCCAGTACTTC
TRBJ2-5	13	few	.	TRBV6-1	CASSDNSQETQYF	TGTGCCAGCAGTGATAACAGTCAAGAGACCCAGTACTTC
TRBJ1-2	11	few	.	TRBV20-1	CSATTAVGYTF	TGCAGTGCTACAACCGCCGTTGGCTACACCTTC
TRBJ2-1	13	few	TRBD1	TRBV10-3	CAISDDRDNEQFF	TGTGCCATCAGTGATGACAGGGACAATGAGCAGTTCTTC
TRBJ1-1	11	.	.	TRBV11-2	CASRMNTEAFF	TGTGCCAGCAGAATGAACACTGAAGCTTTCTTT
TRBJ1-1	16	few	TRBD1	TRBV5-1	CASSWGRDRMNTEAFF	TGCGCCAGCAGCTGGGGACGGGACAGAATGAACACTGAAGCTTTCTTT
TRBJ2-7	16	few	.	TRBV4-1	CASSHPFDGQRYEQYF	TGCGCCAGCAGCCACCCCTTCGACGGGCAAAGATACGAGCAGTACTTC
TRBJ1-2	13	few	.	TRBV27	CASRASNNYGYTF	TGTGCCAGCCGAGCCTCTAATAACTATGGCTACACCTTC